This T cell receptor beta chain was captured in a study of T cells in tuberculosis. This clone was found once. TCRdb's copy holds only in-frame clones and misses some; the assay was immunoSEQ multiplex PCR. The table includes 40,000 to 50,000 clones, 95% detected once. The V segment lost 2 bases and the J segment 3 bases; nucleotides outside the gene matches: 9. CDR1 is SGHNT and CDR2 is YYREEE in the germline V gene (reference sequence). The CDR3 length is 16 residues. The source of this sequence is a donor under 30 with latent tuberculosis or without tuberculosis infection. Sequencing was carried out using PBMCs. V gene TRBV5-4 combines with J gene TRBJ1-1; 8 bases fit TRBD1. CDR3 amino acids: CASSLVRGQGDTEAFF. Here the CDR3 DNA reads TGTGCCAGCAGCTTAGTACGCGGACAGGGCGACACTGAAGCTTTCTTT. Full variable domain (outside the CDR3, taken from reference TRBV5-4 and TRBJ1-1): ETGVTQSPTHLIKTRGQQVTLRCSSQSGHNTVSWYQQALGQGPQFIFQYYREEENGRGNFPPRFSGLQFPNYSSELNVNALELDDSALYLCASSLVRGQGDTEAFFGQGTRLTVV.